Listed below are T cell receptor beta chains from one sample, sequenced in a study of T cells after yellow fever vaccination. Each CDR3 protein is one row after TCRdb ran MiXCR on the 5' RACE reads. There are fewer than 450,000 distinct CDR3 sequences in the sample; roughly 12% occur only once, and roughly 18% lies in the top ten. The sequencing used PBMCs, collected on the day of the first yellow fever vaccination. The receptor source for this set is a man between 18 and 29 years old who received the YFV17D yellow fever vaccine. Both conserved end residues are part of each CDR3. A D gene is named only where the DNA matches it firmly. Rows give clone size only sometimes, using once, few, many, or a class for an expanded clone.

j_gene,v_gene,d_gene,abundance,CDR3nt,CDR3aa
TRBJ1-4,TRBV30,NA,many,TGTGCCTGGAGTAGAGGGGCAGGGTCTAATGAAAAACTGTTTTTT,CAWSRGAGSNEKLFF
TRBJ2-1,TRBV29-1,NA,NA,TGCAGCGGTGGACAGAACAATGAGCAGTTCTTC,CSGGQNNEQFF
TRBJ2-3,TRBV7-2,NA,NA,TGTGCCAGCAGCACCCGGCGGTCGAGCACAGATACGCAGTATTTT,CASSTRRSSTDTQYF
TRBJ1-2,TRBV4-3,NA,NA,TGCGCCAGCAGCCAAGATCAGAGGGGGGGCTATGGCTACACCTTC,CASSQDQRGGYGYTF
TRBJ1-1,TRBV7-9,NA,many,TGTGCCAGCAGCTTACAGGCGAACACTGAAGCTTTCTTT,CASSLQANTEAFF
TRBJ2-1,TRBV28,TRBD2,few,TGTGCCAGCAGTTCACTAAGGCGGGGGAACTACAATGAGCAGTTCTTC,CASSSLRRGNYNEQFF
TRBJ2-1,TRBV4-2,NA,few,TGTGCCAGCAGCCAAGGACTGACCCACAATGAGCAGTTCTTC,CASSQGLTHNEQFF
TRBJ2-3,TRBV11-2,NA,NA,TGTGCCAGCAGCTTAGATTTTGCAGATACGCAGTATTTT,CASSLDFADTQYF
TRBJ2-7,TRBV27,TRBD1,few,TGTGCCAGCAGTGTCACAGGGGTGTGGTACGAGCAGTACTTC,CASSVTGVWYEQYF
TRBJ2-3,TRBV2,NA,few,TGTGCCAGCAGTGAAGAAAGTGATAAGTCCCCAGATACGCAGTATTTT,CASSEESDKSPDTQYF
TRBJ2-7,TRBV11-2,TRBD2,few,TGTGCCAGCAGGGGACTAGCCTACGAGCAGTACTTC,CASRGLAYEQYF
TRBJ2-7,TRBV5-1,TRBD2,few,TGCGCCAGCAGCTACGAACCGGGGGATAGCGGGACCTACGAGCAGTACTTC,CASSYEPGDSGTYEQYF
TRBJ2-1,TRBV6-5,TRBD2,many,TGTGCCAGCAGTTACACTAGCGGGATATACAATGAGCAGTTCTTC,CASSYTSGIYNEQFF
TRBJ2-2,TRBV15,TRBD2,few,TGTGCCACCAGTACCGGGACTACGAACACCGGGGAGCTGTTTTTT,CATSTGTTNTGELFF
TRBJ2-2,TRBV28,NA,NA,TGTGCCAGCAGTAGAGGCGGGGGCCTATCCGGGGAGCTGTTTTTT,CASSRGGGLSGELFF
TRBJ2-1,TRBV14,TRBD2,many,TGTGCCAGCAGCCTACGGACTAGCGGGGATACCTACAATGAGCAGTTCTTC,CASSLRTSGDTYNEQFF
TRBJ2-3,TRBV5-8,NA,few,TGTGCCAGCAGCTTGGGACAATCTGATACGCAGTATTTT,CASSLGQSDTQYF
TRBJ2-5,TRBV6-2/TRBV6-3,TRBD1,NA,TGTGCCAGCAGTTATTTATTGGGACAGGGACGAGAGACCCAGTACTTC,CASSYLLGQGRETQYF
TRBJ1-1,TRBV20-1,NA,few,TGCAGTGCTAGAGTGTCAGCGTTCACTGAAGCTTTCTTT,CSARVSAFTEAFF
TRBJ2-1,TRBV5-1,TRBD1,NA,TGCGCCAGCAGCTGGATGACAGGGGTTTCCTACAATGAGCAGTTCTTC,CASSWMTGVSYNEQFF
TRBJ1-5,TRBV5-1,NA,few,TGCGCCAGCAGCCTGGACGGGGACTTCAATCAGCCCCAGCATTTT,CASSLDGDFNQPQHF
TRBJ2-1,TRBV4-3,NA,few,TGCGCCAGCAGCCCCTCGGGGGAAATAAGGGATGAGCAGTTCTTC,CASSPSGEIRDEQFF
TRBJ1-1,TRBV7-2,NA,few,TGTGCCAGCAGCTTAGCTAATTTTAGGGAGACGAACACTGAAGCTTTCTTT,CASSLANFRETNTEAFF
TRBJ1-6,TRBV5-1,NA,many,TGCGCCAGCAGGACACAGGGCGGCTCCTATAATTCACCCCTCCACTTT,CASRTQGGSYNSPLHF
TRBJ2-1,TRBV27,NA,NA,TGTGCCAGCAGTTTAGGGGTTACTAGCGAGCAGTTCTTC,CASSLGVTSEQFF
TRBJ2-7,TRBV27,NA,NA,TGTGCCAGCAGCTTGAACCGCAGGGACCCTCGCCCCTACGAGCAGTACTTC,CASSLNRRDPRPYEQYF
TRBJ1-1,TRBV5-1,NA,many,TGCGCCAGCAGCTTGATACCAGAGGCGAACACTGAAGCTTTCTTT,CASSLIPEANTEAFF
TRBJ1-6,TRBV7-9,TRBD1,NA,TGTGCCAGCAGTACCTCAGCCGGGACAGCAAATTCACCCCTCCACTTT,CASSTSAGTANSPLHF
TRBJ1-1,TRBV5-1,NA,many,TGCGCCAGCAGCTTGGGTGTCGGGCGAGCCGTTGAAGCTTTCTTT,CASSLGVGRAVEAFF
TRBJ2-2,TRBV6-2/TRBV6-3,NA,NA,TGTGCCAGCAGGCCGGGCTTCTCCACCGGGGAGCTGTTTTTT,CASRPGFSTGELFF
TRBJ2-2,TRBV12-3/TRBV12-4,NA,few,TGTGCCAGCAGTTTAGGACAGGGAGGGATCGGGGAGCTGTTTTTT,CASSLGQGGIGELFF
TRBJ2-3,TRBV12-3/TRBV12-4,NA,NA,TGTGCCAGCATTCCTAGGGGGGGGCGGAACACAGATACGCAGTATTTT,CASIPRGGRNTDTQYF
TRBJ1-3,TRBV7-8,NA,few,TGTGCCAGCAGCTTAGAGCGGTTCTCTGGAAACACCATATATTTT,CASSLERFSGNTIYF
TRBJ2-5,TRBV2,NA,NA,TGTGCCAGCAGTGCCACGGGGGAAGAGACCCAGTACTTC,CASSATGEETQYF
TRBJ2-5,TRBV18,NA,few,TGTGCCAGCTCACCTTTCTCCACCCCTAGCTCGCAAGAGACCCAGTACTTC,CASSPFSTPSSQETQYF
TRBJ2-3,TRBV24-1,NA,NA,TGTGCCACCAGTGTTACTTCGGGACGGAGGGGTTCTAGCACAGATACGCAGTATTTT,CATSVTSGRRGSSTDTQYF
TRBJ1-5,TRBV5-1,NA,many,TGCGCCAGCAGTAACGGACTCGGCAATCAGCCCCAGCATTTT,CASSNGLGNQPQHF
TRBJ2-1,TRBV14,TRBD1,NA,TGTGCCAGCAGCCAGGAAACCGGACAGGGGGACAATGAGCAGTTCTTC,CASSQETGQGDNEQFF
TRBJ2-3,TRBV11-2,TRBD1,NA,TGTGCCAGCAGCCCTCTCCGGGACAGCCTAGGGGATACGCAGTATTTT,CASSPLRDSLGDTQYF
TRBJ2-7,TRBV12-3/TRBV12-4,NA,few,TGTGCCAGCACTACACAGGTCGGATCCCTATACGAGCAGTACTTC,CASTTQVGSLYEQYF
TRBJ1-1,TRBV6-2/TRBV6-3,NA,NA,TGTGCCAGCAGTTACTTTGGAGCGAACACTGAAGCTTTCTTT,CASSYFGANTEAFF
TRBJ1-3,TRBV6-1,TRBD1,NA,TGTGCCAGCAGTCGGACAGGGGGCAGGGGAAACACCATATATTTT,CASSRTGGRGNTIYF